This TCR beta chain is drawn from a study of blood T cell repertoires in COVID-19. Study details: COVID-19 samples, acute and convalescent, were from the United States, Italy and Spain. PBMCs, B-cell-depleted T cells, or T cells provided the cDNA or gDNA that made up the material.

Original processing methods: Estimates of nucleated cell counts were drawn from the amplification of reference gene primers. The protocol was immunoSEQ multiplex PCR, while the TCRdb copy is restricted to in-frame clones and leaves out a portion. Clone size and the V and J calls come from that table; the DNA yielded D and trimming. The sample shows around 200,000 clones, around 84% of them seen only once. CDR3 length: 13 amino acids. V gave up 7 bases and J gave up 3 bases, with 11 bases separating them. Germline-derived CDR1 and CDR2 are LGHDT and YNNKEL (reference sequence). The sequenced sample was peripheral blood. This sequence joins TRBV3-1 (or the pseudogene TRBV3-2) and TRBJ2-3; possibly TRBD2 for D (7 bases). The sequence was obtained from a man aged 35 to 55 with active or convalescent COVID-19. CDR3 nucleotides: TGTGCCAGCAAGGGGGGGGTTACAGATACGCAGTATTTT. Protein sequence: CASKGGVTDTQYF.